This entry lists 5 T cell receptor beta chains sequenced from one sample in a study of stem cell transplantation in POMP-related autoinflammatory disease. The data were produced by immunoSEQ multiplex PCR, yet TCRdb's version contains in-frame clones alone and is incomplete. The profile covers about 2,800 clones, with more than 90% appearing a single time and roughly 1.9% taken by the ten largest. The sample in question was CD4+ follicular helper T cells (Tfh) from PBMCs, obtained after stem cell transplantation. The receptors stem from a human patient with POMP-related autoinflammation and immune dysregulation (PRAID). The graft donor may be the source of some T cells.

The V call is TRBV10-3, the J call TRBJ1-3, with D possibly matching TRBD1 (5 bases). This CDR3 has 17 residues. CDR1 is ENHRY, CDR2 SYGVKD, per germline. The V and J ends lost 3 bases and 0 bases respectively, with 15 bases between them. The CDR3 DNA reads TGTGCCATCAGTGACCGACAGCCCACGTCCTCTGGAAACACCATATATTTT. Translating gives CAISDRQPTSSGNTIYF.

The rearrangement uses TRBV6-5 and TRBJ2-5; D is ambiguous. Trimming removed 5 bases at V and 3 bases at J, with 4 bases between. Germline CDR1 and CDR2: MNHEY and SVGAGI. The CDR3 loop spans 11 amino acids. CDR3 protein: CASSQKETQYF. The CDR3 DNA is TGTGCCAGCAGTCAAAAAGAGACCCAGTACTTC.

The chain uses TRBV6-5 and TRBJ2-3; perhaps TRBD1 as D (6 bases). This CDR3 has 15 residues. CDR1 and CDR2 from the germline V gene are MNHEY and SVGAGI. Between the trimmed V and J ends, which lost 7 bases and 1 base, there was a span of 15 bases. CDR3 sequence: CASIPVGGGTDTQYF. The DNA for the CDR3 is TGTGCCAGCATCCCCGTAGGGGGAGGCACAGATACGCAGTATTTT.

The CDR3 coding sequence is TGTGCCAGCAGCTTCGGCTCGAGGGGCTACACCTTC. Translation gives CASSFGSRGYTF. The genes are TRBV5-6 and TRBJ1-2, with D unresolved. The CDR3 has 12 residues. V was trimmed by 2 bases and J by 8 bases, leaving 10 bases between them. In germline, CDR1 is SGHDT, CDR2 YYEEEE.

The CDR3 spells CASSALRDFPTDTQYF. In DNA, the CDR3 is TGTGCCAGCAGTGCCCTAAGGGACTTTCCCACAGATACGCAGTATTTT. The chain carries TRBV25-1 and TRBJ2-3, with D possibly TRBD2 on 6 matching bases. The CDR3 length is 16 residues. With 4 bases removed from V and 2 bases from J, the gap between germline ends came to 16 bases. Germline CDR1 reads MGHDK; CDR2 reads SYGVNS.